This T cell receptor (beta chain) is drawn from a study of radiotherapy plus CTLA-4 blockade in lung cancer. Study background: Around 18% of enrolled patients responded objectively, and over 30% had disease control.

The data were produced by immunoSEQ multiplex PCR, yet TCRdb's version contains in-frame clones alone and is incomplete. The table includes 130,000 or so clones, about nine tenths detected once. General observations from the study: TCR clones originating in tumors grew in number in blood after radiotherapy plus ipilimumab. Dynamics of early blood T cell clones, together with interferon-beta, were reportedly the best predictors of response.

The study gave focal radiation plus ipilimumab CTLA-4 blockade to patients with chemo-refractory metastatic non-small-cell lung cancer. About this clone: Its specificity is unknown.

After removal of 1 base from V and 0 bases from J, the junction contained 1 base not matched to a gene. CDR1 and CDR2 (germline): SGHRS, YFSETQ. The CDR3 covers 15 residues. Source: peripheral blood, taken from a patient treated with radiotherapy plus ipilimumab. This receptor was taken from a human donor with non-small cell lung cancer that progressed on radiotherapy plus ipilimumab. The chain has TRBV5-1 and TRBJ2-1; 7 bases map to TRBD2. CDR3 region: CASSLTGGSYNEQFF. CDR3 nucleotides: TGCGCCAGCAGCTTGACGGGAGGCTCCTACAATGAGCAGTTCTTC.